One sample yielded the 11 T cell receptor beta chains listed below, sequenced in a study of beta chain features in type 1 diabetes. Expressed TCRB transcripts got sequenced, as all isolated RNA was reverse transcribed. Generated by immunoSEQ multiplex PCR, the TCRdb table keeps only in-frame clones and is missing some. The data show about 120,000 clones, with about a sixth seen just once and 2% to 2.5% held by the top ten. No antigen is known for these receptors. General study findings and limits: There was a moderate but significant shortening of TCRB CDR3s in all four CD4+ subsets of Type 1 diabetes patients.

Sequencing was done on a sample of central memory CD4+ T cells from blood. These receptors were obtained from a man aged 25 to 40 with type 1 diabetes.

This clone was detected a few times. CDR3 in DNA: TGCGCCAGCAGCCAAGACGCCGGGACTAGTCCGTTCTTC. It specifies CASSQDAGTSPFF. This sequence joins TRBV4-3 and TRBJ2-1; 8 nucleotides agree with TRBD2. Trimming removed 0 bases from V and 15 bases from J; junction bases left unmatched: 7. The CDR3 covers 13 residues. CDR1 is LGHNA, CDR2 YSLEER, per germline.

The CDR3 reads CASSSGGWDEQYF. CDR3 DNA sequence: TGTGCCAGCAGCTCCGGGGGCTGGGACGAGCAGTACTTC. V is TRBV7-2 and J is TRBJ2-7; the D call may be TRBD1 or TRBD2 (6 bases each). Germline CDR1 reads SGHTA; CDR2 reads FQGNSA. The V end lost 4 bases, the J end lost 5 bases, and 12 bases lay between the germline ends. The CDR3 contains 13 residues.

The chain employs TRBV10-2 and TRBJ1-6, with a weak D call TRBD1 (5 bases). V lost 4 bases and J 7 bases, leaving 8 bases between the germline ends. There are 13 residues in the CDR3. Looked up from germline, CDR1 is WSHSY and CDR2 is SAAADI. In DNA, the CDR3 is TGCGCCAGCAGTGGAGGGGTAAATTCACCCCTCCACTTT. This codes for CASSGGVNSPLHF.

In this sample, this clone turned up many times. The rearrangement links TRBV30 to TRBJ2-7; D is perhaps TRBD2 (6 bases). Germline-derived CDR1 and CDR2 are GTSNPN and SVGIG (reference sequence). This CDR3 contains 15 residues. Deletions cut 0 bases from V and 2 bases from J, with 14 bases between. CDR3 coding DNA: TGTGCCTGGAGTGTACTGGGACTTGGGACCTACGAGCAGTACTTC. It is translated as CAWSVLGLGTYEQYF.

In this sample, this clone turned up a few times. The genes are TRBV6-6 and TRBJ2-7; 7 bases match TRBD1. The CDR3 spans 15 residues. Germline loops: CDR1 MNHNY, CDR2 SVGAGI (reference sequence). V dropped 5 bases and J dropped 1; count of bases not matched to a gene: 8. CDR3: CASSPRQGASYEQYF. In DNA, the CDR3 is TGTGCCAGCAGTCCCCGACAGGGAGCGTCCTACGAGCAGTACTTC.

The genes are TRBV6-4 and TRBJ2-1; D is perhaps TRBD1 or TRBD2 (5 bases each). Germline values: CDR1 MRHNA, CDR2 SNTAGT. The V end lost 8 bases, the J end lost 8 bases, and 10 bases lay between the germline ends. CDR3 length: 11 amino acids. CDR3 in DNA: TGTGCCAGCCGACTGGGGGATGAGCAGTTCTTC. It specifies CASRLGDEQFF.

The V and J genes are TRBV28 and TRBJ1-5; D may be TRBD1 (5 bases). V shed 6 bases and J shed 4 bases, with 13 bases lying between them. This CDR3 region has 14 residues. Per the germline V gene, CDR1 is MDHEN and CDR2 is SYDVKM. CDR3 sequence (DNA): TGTGCCAGCAGAGACCTCAGGGCAAATCAGCCCCAGCATTTT. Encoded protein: CASRDLRANQPQHF.

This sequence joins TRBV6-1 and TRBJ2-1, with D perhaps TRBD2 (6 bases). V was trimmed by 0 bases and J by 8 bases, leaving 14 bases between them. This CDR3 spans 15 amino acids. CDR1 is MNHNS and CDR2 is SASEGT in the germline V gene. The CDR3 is CASSEAVEGGHEQFF. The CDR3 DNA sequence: TGTGCCAGCAGTGAAGCGGTGGAGGGCGGACATGAGCAGTTCTTC.

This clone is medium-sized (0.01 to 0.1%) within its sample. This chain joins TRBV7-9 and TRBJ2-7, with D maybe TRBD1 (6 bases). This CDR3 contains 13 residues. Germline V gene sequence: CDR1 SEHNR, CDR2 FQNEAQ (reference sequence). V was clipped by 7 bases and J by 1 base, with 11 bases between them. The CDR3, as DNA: TGTGCCAGCAACGAAGGGGGATCCTACGAGCAGTACTTC. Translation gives CASNEGGSYEQYF. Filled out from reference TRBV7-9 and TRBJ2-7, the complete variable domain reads DTGVSQNPRHKITKRGQNVTFRCDPISEHNRLYWYRQTLGQGPEFLTYFQNEAQLEKSRLLSDRFSAERPKGSFSTLEIQRTEQGDSAMYLCASNEGGSYEQYFGPGTRLTVT.

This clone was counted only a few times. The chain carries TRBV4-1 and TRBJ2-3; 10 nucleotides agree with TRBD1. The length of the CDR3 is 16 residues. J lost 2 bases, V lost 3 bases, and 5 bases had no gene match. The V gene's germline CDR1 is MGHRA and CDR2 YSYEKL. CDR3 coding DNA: TGCGCCAGCAGCCATGACGGGACAGGGGACACAGATACGCAGTATTTT. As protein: CASSHDGTGDTDTQYF.

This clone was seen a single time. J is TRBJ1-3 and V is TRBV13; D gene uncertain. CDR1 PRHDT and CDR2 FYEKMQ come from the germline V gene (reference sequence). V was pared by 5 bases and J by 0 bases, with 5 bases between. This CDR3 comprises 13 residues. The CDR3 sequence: CASSPYSGNTIYF. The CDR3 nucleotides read TGTGCCAGCAGCCCATACTCTGGAAACACCATATATTTT.